There are a few counts of the clone carrying this TCR beta chain. Its antigen is unknown. Germline values: CDR1 MGHDK, CDR2 SYGVNS. V dropped 3 bases and J dropped 1 base, with 13 bases sitting between them. The CDR3 is 16 residues long. This entry is derived from a study of post-analysis software for immune sequencing data. Overall study: As for disease course, relapsing-remitting, secondary progressive and progressive-relapsing multiple sclerosis were all included.

General study results and limits: Controls showed lower frequencies than patients for roughly 5 TRBV segments, and TRBV5-6, TRBV5-1 and TRBV20-1 were among these. Among multiple sclerosis patients, normalized Chao1 diversity was significantly below that of controls.

Sequencing libraries made from TCR beta cDNA carried unique molecular identifiers. TCRdb re-derived calls from the PCR reads in MiXCR, one entry per CDR3 protein. The data hold roughly 730,000 distinct CDR3 sequences, with roughly 30% observed a single time. This sequence joins TRBV25-1 and TRBJ1-5; no firm D call. The sequence came from a girl between 10 and 17 years old with multiple sclerosis. Sequences were obtained from blood. The CDR3: CASSEQGATSNQPQHF. The CDR3 DNA sequence: TGTGCCAGCAGTGAGCAAGGCGCCACGAGCAATCAGCCCCAGCATTTT.